Below, 3 T cell receptor beta chains from the same sample are listed, as sequenced in a study of radiotherapy plus CTLA-4 blockade in lung cancer. Assay used: immunoSEQ multiplex PCR; TCRdb lists only in-frame clones, some missing. Among 70,000 to 95,000 clones listed, around 81% were seen once. The material was peripheral blood, obtained from a patient treated with radiotherapy plus ipilimumab. The receptors here all came from a human donor with non-small cell lung cancer that progressed on radiotherapy plus ipilimumab.

This clone was observed a few times. This chain links TRBV6-5 with TRBJ1-2; tentatively, D is TRBD1 (5 bases). The CDR3 totals 13 residues. CDR1 is MNHEY and CDR2 is SVGAGI in the germline V gene. Trimming cost V 8 bases and J 3 bases, with 13 bases left between them. The CDR3 is CASVRQGDYGYTF. CDR3 nucleotides: TGTGCCAGCGTCAGGCAGGGCGACTATGGCTACACCTTC.

The rearrangement links TRBV7-8 to TRBJ2-4; 8 bases line up with TRBD2. Germline-derived CDR1 and CDR2 are SGHVS and FQNEAQ. This CDR3 is 13 amino acids long. V lost 5 bases, J lost 9 bases, and 6 bases stayed unmatched. The CDR3 sequence is CASSTGGGGIQYF. CDR3 coding DNA: TGTGCCAGCAGCACCGGGGGGGGAGGCATTCAGTACTTC. Combining the CDR3 with reference TRBV7-8 and TRBJ2-4 gives the whole variable domain GAGVSQSPRYKVAKRGQDVALRCDPISGHVSLFWYQQALGQGPEFLTYFQNEAQLDKSGLPSDRFFAERPEGSVSTLKIQRTQQEDSAVYLCASSTGGGGIQYFGAGTRLSVL.

The rearrangement uses TRBV5-4 and TRBJ1-4, with D unresolved. The germline gives CDR1 SGHNT, CDR2 YYREEE (reference sequence). V dropped 1 base and J dropped 5 bases, with 12 bases sitting between them. The CDR3 consists of 15 residues. CDR3 bases: TGTGCCAGCAGCTTGCGGCAGCAGAGGAATGAAAAACTGTTTTTT. This codes for CASSLRQQRNEKLFF.